This T cell receptor (beta chain) was recovered during a study of T-cell reconstitution after alpha-beta-depleted transplantation in children. It was with unique molecular identifiers that the TCRbeta library was prepared. TCRdb recomputed calls from the PCR reads with MiXCR, one row per CDR3 protein. The sample yields about 340,000 distinct CDR3 sequences, about an eighth seen once. This CDR3 comprises 13 residues. From germline, CDR1 is DFQATT and CDR2 SNEGSKA (reference sequence). V was shortened by 1 base and J by 5 bases, with 9 bases between the two germline ends. Sequencing was performed on PBMCs, taken from the stem cell graft. The TCR was taken from a human donor who donated a stem cell graft to a child with Fanconi anemia. The rearrangement links TRBV20-1 to TRBJ1-5; no firm D call. The DNA of the CDR3 is TGCAGTGCTAGAGGGGGTGGCGATCAGCCCCAGCATTTT. Residues: CSARGGGDQPQHF.